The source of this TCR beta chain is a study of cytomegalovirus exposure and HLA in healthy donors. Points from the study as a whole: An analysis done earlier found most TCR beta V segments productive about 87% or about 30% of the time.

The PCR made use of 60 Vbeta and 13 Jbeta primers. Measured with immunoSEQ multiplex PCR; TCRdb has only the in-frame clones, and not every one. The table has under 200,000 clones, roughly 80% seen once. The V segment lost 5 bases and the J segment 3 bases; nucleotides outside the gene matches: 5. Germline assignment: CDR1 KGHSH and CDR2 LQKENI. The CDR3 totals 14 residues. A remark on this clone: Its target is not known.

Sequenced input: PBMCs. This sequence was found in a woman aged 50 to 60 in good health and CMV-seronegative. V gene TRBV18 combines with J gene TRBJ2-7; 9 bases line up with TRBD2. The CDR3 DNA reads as TGTGCCAGCTCAGCGGGGGGGTCCGTCTACGAGCAGTACTTC. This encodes CASSAGGSVYEQYF.